The 25 T cell receptor beta chains below all came from one sample that was sequenced in a study of blood T cell repertoires in COVID-19. Profiled with immunoSEQ multiplex PCR; TCRdb holds only in-frame clones, not every one. Of 200,000 to 250,000 clones in the sample, about 85% were seen once. Material: PBMCs or T cells enriched from blood (not recorded which). Every receptor here comes from a man aged 25-45 years who had recovered from COVID-19.

V usage is TRBV3-1 (or the pseudogene TRBV3-2) and J usage is TRBJ1-6; 8 positions match TRBD1. This CDR3 spans 13 amino acids. V shed 5 bases, J shed 9 bases, and the junction held 3 bases outside the gene matches. The V gene's germline CDR1 is LGHDT and CDR2 YNNKEL (reference sequence). CDR3 in amino acids: CASSATGVSPLHF. CDR3 sequence (DNA): TGTGCCAGCAGCGCGACAGGGGTTTCACCCCTCCACTTT.

The chain combines TRBV27 with TRBJ1-1; D uncertain. This CDR3 is built from 13 residues. The V end lost 5 bases, the J end lost 2 bases, and 9 bases lay between the germline ends. CDR1 is MNHEY, CDR2 SMNVEV, per germline (reference sequence). The CDR3 DNA sequence: TGTGCCAGCAGTCGCGAGATAAACACTGAAGCTTTCTTT. This translates into CASSREINTEAFF.

V gene TRBV7-8 combines with J gene TRBJ1-5, with D possibly matching TRBD1 (5 bases). The germline V and J ends were trimmed by 1 base and 1 base, with 8 bases remaining between them. Germline V gene sequence: CDR1 SGHVS, CDR2 FQNEAQ. This CDR3 has 15 amino acids. The CDR3 spells CASSLDRWSNQPQHF. CDR3 nucleotide sequence: TGTGCCAGCAGCTTAGACAGGTGGAGCAATCAGCCCCAGCATTTT.

The V gene is TRBV7-9, the J gene TRBJ2-3, with D perhaps TRBD1 (6 bases). CDR1 and CDR2 from the germline V gene are SEHNR and FQNEAQ (reference sequence). Trimming shortened V by 2 bases and J by 2 bases, and 11 bases separated the two germline ends. CDR3 length: 15 residues. As DNA, the CDR3 is TGTGCCAGCAGCTTACAACAGGGTATCACAGATACGCAGTATTTT. Its translation is CASSLQQGITDTQYF.

This chain links TRBV4-3 with TRBJ1-5; a weak D match, TRBD1 (5 bases). The CDR3 extends over 16 amino acids. Germline CDR1 and CDR2: LGHNA and YSLEER. Trimming took off 0 bases at V and 2 bases at J, with 11 bases between the two ends. The CDR3 is CASSQDREWGNQPQHF. The CDR3 DNA reads TGCGCCAGCAGCCAAGACAGGGAATGGGGCAATCAGCCCCAGCATTTT.

The chain carries TRBV6-5 and TRBJ2-5, with D possibly being TRBD2 (6 bases). The CDR3 extends over 15 amino acids. Germline-derived CDR1 and CDR2 are MNHEY and SVGAGI. V lost 6 bases to trimming and J lost 4 bases, with 18 bases between them. As DNA, the CDR3 is TGTGCCAGCAGACCCGGGGGTTGGGCTATAGAGACCCAGTACTTC. Residues: CASRPGGWAIETQYF.

The chain uses TRBV2 and TRBJ2-1; 9 positions agree with TRBD1. CDR1 and CDR2 from the germline V gene are SNHLY and FYNNEI. This CDR3 comprises 14 residues. The V and J ends lost 4 bases and 6 bases, in that order; junction bases with no gene match: 4. The CDR3 sequence: CASSGDREFNEQFF. CDR3 nucleotides: TGTGCCAGCAGTGGGGACAGGGAGTTCAATGAGCAGTTCTTC.

The J gene is TRBJ2-1, the V gene TRBV7-9; TRBD2 aligns across 8 bases. CDR3 length: 17 amino acids. Germline-derived CDR1 and CDR2 are SEHNR and FQNEAQ (reference sequence). Trimming cost V 2 bases and J 16 bases; bases outside gene matches: 22. The CDR3 spells CASSLPSGDRRRTSKFF. The DNA for the CDR3 is TGTGCCAGCAGCTTACCCTCAGGAGACAGGCGCCGGACTAGCAAATTCTTC.

The V and J genes are TRBV2 and TRBJ1-2; maybe TRBD1 (5 bases). This CDR3 comprises 15 residues. V shed 2 bases and J shed 8 bases, with 18 bases lying between them. Germline V CDR1 and CDR2: SNHLY, FYNNEI. The CDR3 sequence: CASSETRGGELGYTF. As DNA, the CDR3 is TGTGCCAGCAGTGAAACCCGCGGGGGGGAGTTGGGCTACACCTTC.

The rearrangement uses TRBV5-4 and TRBJ1-6; D remains unclear. Germline V lookup: CDR1 SGHNT, CDR2 YYREEE (reference sequence). The CDR3 contains 13 residues. Trimming removed 4 bases from V and 7 bases from J, with 9 bases in between. In nucleotides, the CDR3 is TGTGCCAGCAGCGGGAGGGAGAATTCACCCCTCCACTTT. Protein: CASSGRENSPLHF.

The chain carries TRBV6-5 and TRBJ2-7, with a possible D match to TRBD1 (5 bases). The V gene's germline CDR1 is MNHEY and CDR2 SVGAGI. The CDR3 loop spans 14 amino acids. V lost 8 bases and J 5 bases, leaving 19 bases between the germline ends. The CDR3 sequence: CASHPPAGKNEQYF. The CDR3 DNA follows: TGTGCCAGCCACCCCCCGGCAGGGAAGAACGAGCAGTACTTC.

The J gene is TRBJ2-7, the V gene TRBV7-9; 9 nucleotides agree with TRBD2. V lost 1 base, J lost 5 bases, and 3 bases stayed unmatched. CDR1 is SEHNR, CDR2 FQNEAQ, per germline (reference sequence). CDR3 length equals 14 residues. CDR3 loop: CASSLGSGSHEQYF. CDR3 coding DNA: TGTGCCAGCAGCTTAGGTAGCGGGAGCCACGAGCAGTACTTC. The whole variable domain, remainder taken from reference TRBV7-9 and TRBJ2-7, is DTGVSQNPRHKITKRGQNVTFRCDPISEHNRLYWYRQTLGQGPEFLTYFQNEAQLEKSRLLSDRFSAERPKGSFSTLEIQRTEQGDSAMYLCASSLGSGSHEQYFGPGTRLTVT.

The chain uses TRBV18 and TRBJ2-7; 9 bases fit TRBD1. CDR3 size: 14 residues. Looked up from germline, CDR1 is KGHSH and CDR2 is LQKENI. V trimming: 0 bases; J trimming: 5 bases; junction bases outside the gene matches: 2. The CDR3 sequence: CASSPPRDRDEQYF. The CDR3 DNA is TGTGCCAGCTCACCACCTAGGGACAGGGACGAGCAGTACTTC.

This clone occurred once. This rearrangement joins TRBV7-9 to TRBJ2-7; perhaps TRBD1 as D (5 bases). V was clipped by 4 bases and J by 4 bases, with 8 bases between them. CDR1 and CDR2 (germline): SEHNR, FQNEAQ (reference sequence). The CDR3 covers 12 residues. CDR3 coding DNA: TGTGCCAGCAGCTCCTGGACATACGAGCAGTACTTC. Translating gives CASSSWTYEQYF.

The chain employs TRBV9 and TRBJ1-4, with unresolved D. Germline V gene sequence: CDR1 SGDLS, CDR2 YYNGEE. The CDR3 extends over 13 amino acids. Trimming removed 3 bases at V and 8 bases at J, with 11 bases between. Here the CDR3 reads CASSAGSAEKLFF. CDR3 in DNA: TGTGCCAGCAGCGCAGGATCCGCGGAAAAACTGTTTTTT. Supplemented by reference TRBV9 and TRBJ1-4, the full variable domain reads DSGVTQTPKHLITATGQRVTLRCSPRSGDLSVYWYQQSLDQGLQFLIQYYNGEERAKGNILERFSAQQFPDLHSELNLSSLELGDSALYFCASSAGSAEKLFFGSGTQLSVL.

This clone has a single count. The CDR3 spells CASSYAEGTNEKLFF. Written as DNA, the CDR3 is TGTGCCAGCAGTTACGCGGAGGGAACTAATGAAAAACTGTTTTTT. The chain combines TRBV6-2 or TRBV6-3 with TRBJ1-4; D gene uncertain. CDR1 and CDR2 (germline): MNHEY, SVGEGT. The CDR3 is made up of 15 amino acids. Trimming cost V 2 bases and J 1 base, with 8 bases left between them.

The V gene is TRBV27, the J gene TRBJ2-7; a weak D match, TRBD1 (5 bases). CDR1 is MNHEY, CDR2 SMNVEV, per germline (reference sequence). V gave up 5 bases and J gave up 6 bases, with 11 bases separating them. The CDR3 consists of 12 residues. The CDR3 DNA follows: TGTGCCAGCAGTCCCGAAAGGGGCGAGCAGTACTTC. Amino acids: CASSPERGEQYF.

The genes are TRBV29-1 and TRBJ1-3, with D unclear. CDR3 length: 13 residues. Per germline, CDR1 SQVTM and CDR2 ANQGSEA. V was shortened by 6 bases and J by 0 bases, with 9 bases between the two germline ends. Here the CDR3 DNA reads TGCAGCGTCGCTCACAACTCTGGAAACACCATATATTTT. It specifies CSVAHNSGNTIYF.

This rearrangement joins TRBV6-6 to TRBJ1-4, with D possibly being TRBD1 (5 bases). There are 14 residues in the CDR3. CDR1 and CDR2 (germline): MNHNY, SVGAGI (reference sequence). Trimming cost V 7 bases and J 7 bases, with 16 bases left between them. DNA of the CDR3: TGTGCCAGCAAAACCGGGACTATGGGTGAAAAACTGTTTTTT. Translated, it gives CASKTGTMGEKLFF.

This chain joins TRBV30 and TRBJ2-7, with D perhaps TRBD1 (5 bases). From germline, CDR1 is GTSNPN and CDR2 SVGIG (reference sequence). V gave up 6 bases and J gave up 3 bases, with 12 bases separating them. The CDR3 loop spans 12 amino acids. CDR3 nucleotide sequence: TGTGCCTGTCTCGGACACTACTACGAGCAGTACTTC. It translates to CACLGHYYEQYF. The full variable domain, with the rest looked up from reference TRBV30 and TRBJ2-7, is SQTIHQWPATLVQPVGSPLSLECTVEGTSNPNLYWYRQAAGRGLQLLFYSVGIGQISSEVPQNLSASRPQDRQFILSSKKLLLSDSGFYLCACLGHYYEQYFGPGTRLTVT.

The gene calls are TRBV14 and TRBJ1-3, with D maybe TRBD1 (6 bases). The CDR3 runs to 14 residues. V was pared by 4 bases and J by 3 bases, with 10 bases between. Germline CDR1 and CDR2: SGHDN and FVKESK. The CDR3 DNA follows: TGTGCCAGCAGCCGACGGACAGTTGGAAACACCATATATTTT. This sequence encodes CASSRRTVGNTIYF.

The chain combines TRBV9 with TRBJ1-2, with D possibly TRBD1 on 6 matching bases. There are 14 residues in the CDR3. CDR1 SGDLS and CDR2 YYNGEE come from the germline V gene. Trimming took 4 bases from V and 8 from J, leaving 18 bases between them. As DNA, the CDR3 is TGTGCCAGCAGCTCCCTAGACAGGTTATGGGGCTACACCTTC. As protein: CASSSLDRLWGYTF.

The rearrangement joins TRBV27 to TRBJ1-4; D unresolved. The germline V gene has CDR1 MNHEY and CDR2 SMNVEV (reference sequence). The CDR3 is 17 amino acids. The germline V and J ends were trimmed by 2 bases and 0 bases, with 13 bases remaining between them. The CDR3 protein is CASSLRARIATNEKLFF. In DNA form, the CDR3 reads TGTGCCAGCAGTTTAAGAGCGAGGATTGCAACTAATGAAAAACTGTTTTTT.

This sequence joins TRBV24-1 and TRBJ2-1, with a tentative D call TRBD1 (5 bases). The V end lost 7 bases, the J end lost 6 bases, and 12 bases lay between the germline ends. Germline lookup yields CDR1 KGHDR and CDR2 SFDVKD. CDR3 length: 13 amino acids. The CDR3 region has the DNA TGTGCCACCAGAGGTACAGGCATCAATGAGCAGTTCTTC. This encodes CATRGTGINEQFF.

This chain links TRBV28 with TRBJ1-4, with a possible D match to TRBD1 (6 bases). Trimming pared 5 bases from V and 7 bases from J, leaving 14 bases between. The CDR3 length is 14 residues. Germline CDR1 is MDHEN and CDR2 is SYDVKM. CDR3 in DNA: TGTGCCAGCAGTAAGCTCGGGGGGCTTGAAAAACTGTTTTTT. Protein: CASSKLGGLEKLFF.